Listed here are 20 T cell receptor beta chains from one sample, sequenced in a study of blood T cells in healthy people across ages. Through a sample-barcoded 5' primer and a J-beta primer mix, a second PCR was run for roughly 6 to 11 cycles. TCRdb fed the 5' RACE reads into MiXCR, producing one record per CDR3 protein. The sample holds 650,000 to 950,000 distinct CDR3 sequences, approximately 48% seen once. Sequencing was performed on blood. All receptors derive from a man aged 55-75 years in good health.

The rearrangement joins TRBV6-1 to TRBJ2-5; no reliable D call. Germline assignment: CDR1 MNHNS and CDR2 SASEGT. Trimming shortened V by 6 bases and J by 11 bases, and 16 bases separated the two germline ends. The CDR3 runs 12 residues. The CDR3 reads CASSAHYTEQYF. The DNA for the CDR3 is TGTGCCAGCAGCGCCCACTACACGGAGCAGTACTTC.

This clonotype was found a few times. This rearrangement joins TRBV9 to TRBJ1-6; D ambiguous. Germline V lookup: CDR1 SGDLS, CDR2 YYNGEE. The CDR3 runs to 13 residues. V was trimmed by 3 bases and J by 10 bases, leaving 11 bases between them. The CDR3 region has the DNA TGTGCCAGCAGCGGGGAGGGTAGGTCACCCCTCCACTTT. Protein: CASSGEGRSPLHF.

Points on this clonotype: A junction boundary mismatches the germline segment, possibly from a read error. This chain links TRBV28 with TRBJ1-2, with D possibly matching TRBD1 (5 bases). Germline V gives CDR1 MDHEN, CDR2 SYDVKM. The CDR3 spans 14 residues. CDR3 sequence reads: CAGSPTGGDYGYTF. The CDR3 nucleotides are TGTGCCGGCAGTCCCACGGGGGGGGACTATGGCTACACCTTC.

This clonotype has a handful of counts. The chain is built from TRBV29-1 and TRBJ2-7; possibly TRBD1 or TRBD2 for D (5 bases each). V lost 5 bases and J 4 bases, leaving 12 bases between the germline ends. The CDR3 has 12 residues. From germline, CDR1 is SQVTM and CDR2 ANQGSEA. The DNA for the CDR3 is TGCAGCGTTCGAGGGCAGGGTTACGAGCAGTACTTC. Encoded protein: CSVRGQGYEQYF.

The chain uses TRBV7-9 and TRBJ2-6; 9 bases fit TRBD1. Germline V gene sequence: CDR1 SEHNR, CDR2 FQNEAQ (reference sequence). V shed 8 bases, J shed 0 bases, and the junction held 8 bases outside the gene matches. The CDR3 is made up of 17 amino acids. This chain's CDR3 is CASGPGTGRSGANVLTF. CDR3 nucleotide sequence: TGTGCCAGCGGCCCGGGGACAGGGCGCTCTGGGGCCAACGTCCTGACTTTC.

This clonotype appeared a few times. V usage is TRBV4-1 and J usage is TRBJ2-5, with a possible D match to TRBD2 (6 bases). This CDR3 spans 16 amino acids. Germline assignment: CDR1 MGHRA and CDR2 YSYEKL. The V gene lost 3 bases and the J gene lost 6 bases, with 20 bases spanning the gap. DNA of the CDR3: TGCGCCAGCAGCCACCCCGCGTGGCAGGGAGGACAGACCCAGTACTTC. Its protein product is CASSHPAWQGGQTQYF.

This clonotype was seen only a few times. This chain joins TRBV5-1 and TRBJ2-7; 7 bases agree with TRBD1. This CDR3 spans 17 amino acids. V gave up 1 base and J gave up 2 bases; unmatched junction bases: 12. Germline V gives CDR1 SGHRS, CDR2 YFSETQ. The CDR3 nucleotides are TGCGCCAGCAGCTTGACCTTAATCCGGGACAGAGCCTACGAGCAGTACTTC. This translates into CASSLTLIRDRAYEQYF.

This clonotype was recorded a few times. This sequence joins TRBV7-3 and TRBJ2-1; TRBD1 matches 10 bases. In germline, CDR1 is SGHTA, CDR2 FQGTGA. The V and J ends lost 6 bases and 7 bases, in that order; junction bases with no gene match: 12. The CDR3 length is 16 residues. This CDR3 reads CASSSFPGQGTNEQFF. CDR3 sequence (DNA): TGTGCCAGCAGTTCCTTTCCGGGACAGGGGACGAATGAGCAGTTCTTC.

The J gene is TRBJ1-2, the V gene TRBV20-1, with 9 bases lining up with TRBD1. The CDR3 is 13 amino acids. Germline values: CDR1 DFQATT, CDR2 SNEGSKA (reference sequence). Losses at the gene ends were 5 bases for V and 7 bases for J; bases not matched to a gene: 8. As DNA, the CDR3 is TGCAGTGCTGTTAAACAGGGGGCGATTGGCTACACCTTC. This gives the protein CSAVKQGAIGYTF.

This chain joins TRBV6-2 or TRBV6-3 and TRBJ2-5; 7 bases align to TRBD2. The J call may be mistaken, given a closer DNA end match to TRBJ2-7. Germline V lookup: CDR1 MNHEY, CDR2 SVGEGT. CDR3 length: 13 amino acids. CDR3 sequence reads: CASRPGGTHEQYF. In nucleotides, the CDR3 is TGTGCCAGCAGACCGGGGGGAACCCACGAGCAGTACTTC.

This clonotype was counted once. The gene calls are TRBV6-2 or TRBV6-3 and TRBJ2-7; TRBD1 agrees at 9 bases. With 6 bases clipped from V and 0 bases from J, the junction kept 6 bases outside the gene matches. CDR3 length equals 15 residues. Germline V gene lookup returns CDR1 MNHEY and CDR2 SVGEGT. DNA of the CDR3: TGTGCCAGCAGCCCGTGGGGACAGGGCTCCTACGAGCAGTACTTC. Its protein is CASSPWGQGSYEQYF.

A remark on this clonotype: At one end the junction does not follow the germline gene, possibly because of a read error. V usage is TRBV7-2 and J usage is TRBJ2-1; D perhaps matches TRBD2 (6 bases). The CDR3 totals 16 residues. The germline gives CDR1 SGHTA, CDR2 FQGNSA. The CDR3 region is CASGLNGGSSYNEQFF. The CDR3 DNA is TGTGCCAGCGGCTTAAATGGGGGGAGCTCCTACAATGAGCAGTTCTTC. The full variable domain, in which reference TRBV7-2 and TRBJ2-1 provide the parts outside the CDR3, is GAGVSQSPSNKVTEKGKDVELRCDPISGHTALYWYRQSLGQGLEFLIYFQGNSAPDKSGLPSDRFSAERTGGSVSTLTIQRTQQEDSAVYLCASGLNGGSSYNEQFFGPGTRLTVL.

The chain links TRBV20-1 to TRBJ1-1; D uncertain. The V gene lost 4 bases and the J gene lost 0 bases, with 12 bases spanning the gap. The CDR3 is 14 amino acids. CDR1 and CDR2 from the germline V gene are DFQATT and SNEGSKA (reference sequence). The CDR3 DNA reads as TGCAGTGCTAATTACGGCAGCATGAACACTGAAGCTTTCTTT. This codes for CSANYGSMNTEAFF.

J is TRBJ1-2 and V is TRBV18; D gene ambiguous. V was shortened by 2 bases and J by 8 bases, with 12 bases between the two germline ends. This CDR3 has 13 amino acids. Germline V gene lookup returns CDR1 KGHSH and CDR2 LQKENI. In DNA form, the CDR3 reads TGTGCCAGCTCACCAGATTGGGGTAGCGGCTACACCTTC. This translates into CASSPDWGSGYTF.

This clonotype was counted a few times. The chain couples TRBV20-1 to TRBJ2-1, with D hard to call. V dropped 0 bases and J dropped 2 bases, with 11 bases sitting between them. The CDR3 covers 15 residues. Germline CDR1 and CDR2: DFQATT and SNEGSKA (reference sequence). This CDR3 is CSARDDVGTYNEQFF. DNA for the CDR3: TGCAGTGCTAGAGATGACGTAGGAACCTACAATGAGCAGTTCTTC.

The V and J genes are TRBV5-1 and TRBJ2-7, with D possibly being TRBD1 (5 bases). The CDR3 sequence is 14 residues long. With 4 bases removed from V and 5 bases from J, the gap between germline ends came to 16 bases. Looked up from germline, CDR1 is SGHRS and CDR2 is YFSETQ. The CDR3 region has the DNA TGCGCCAGCAGCGTGGAACTGGCAGGGCACGAGCAGTACTTC. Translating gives CASSVELAGHEQYF.

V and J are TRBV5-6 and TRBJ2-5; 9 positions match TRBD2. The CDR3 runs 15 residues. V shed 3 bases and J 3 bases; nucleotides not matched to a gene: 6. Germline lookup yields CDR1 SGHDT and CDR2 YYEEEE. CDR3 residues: CASSYAIAGEETQYF. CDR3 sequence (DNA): TGTGCCAGCAGCTATGCAATAGCGGGGGAAGAGACCCAGTACTTC.

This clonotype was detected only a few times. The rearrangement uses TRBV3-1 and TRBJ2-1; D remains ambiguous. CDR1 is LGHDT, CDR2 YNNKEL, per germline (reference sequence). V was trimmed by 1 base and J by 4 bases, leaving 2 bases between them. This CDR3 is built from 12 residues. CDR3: CASSQVYNEQFF. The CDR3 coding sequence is TGTGCCAGCAGCCAAGTATACAATGAGCAGTTCTTC.

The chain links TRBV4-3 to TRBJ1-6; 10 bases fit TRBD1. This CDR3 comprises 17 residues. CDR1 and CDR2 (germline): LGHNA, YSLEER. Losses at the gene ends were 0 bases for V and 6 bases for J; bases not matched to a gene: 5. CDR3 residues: CASSQDDRGQGNSPLHF. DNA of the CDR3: TGCGCCAGCAGCCAAGACGACAGGGGGCAGGGTAATTCACCCCTCCACTTT.

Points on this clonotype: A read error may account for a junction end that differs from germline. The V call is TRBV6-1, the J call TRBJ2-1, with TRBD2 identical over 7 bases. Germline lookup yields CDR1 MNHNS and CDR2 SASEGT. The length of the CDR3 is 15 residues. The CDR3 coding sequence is TGTGCCAGCAGTGTCCTGCCAACTAGCGACAATGTGCAGTTCTTC. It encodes CASSVLPTSDNVQFF.